This T cell receptor beta chain derives from a study of T cells after yellow fever vaccination. Study outcomes and limitations: Weaker overall was a secondary response that nonetheless peaked faster, on day 5 versus 15. Repertoires sorted by FACS could include abundant clonotypes that are contaminants from the bulk population.

One entry per CDR3 protein, called by TCRdb with MiXCR from the 5' RACE reads. This sample has a few hundred thousand distinct CDR3 sequences; 17% occur once, and the top ten carry 15% to 20%. Ten or more counts support this clonotype. Antigen: not known. The receptor was isolated from a man between 18 and 35 years old who received the YFV17D yellow fever vaccine. This specimen was PBMCs, taken 5 days after the first yellow fever vaccination.

The CDR3 sequence is CASSQESLSNEQFF. Written as DNA, the CDR3 is TGCGCCAGCAGCCAAGAATCGCTCAGTAATGAGCAGTTCTTC. This rearrangement joins TRBV4-3 to TRBJ2-1; no definite D call. Trimming took off 0 bases at V and 7 bases at J, with 10 bases between the two ends. The CDR3 is 14 amino acids. Germline lookup yields CDR1 LGHNA and CDR2 YSLEER.